A selection of T cell receptor beta chains follows, all from one sample in a study of radiotherapy plus CTLA-4 blockade in lung cancer. Only in-frame clones appear in the TCRdb table, and some are missing; sequencing was by immunoSEQ multiplex PCR. The sample lists roughly 45,000 clones; approximately 62% were seen once. The starting material was peripheral blood, obtained from a patient treated with radiotherapy plus ipilimumab. The receptors were gathered from a human donor with non-small cell lung cancer who had a partial response to radiotherapy plus ipilimumab. The CDR3 runs from the conserved cysteine through the conserved F or W. A D gene is named only where the DNA matches it firmly. Some rows have no size entry. The others give once, few or many, or a class for an expanded clone.

j_call: TRBJ2-2
clone_size: once
v_call: TRBV4-1
d_call: TRBD1
cdr3_aa: CASSQKLTGGAGELFF
cdr3_nt: TGCGCCAGCAGCCAGAAGTTAACAGGGGGTGCCGGGGAGCTGTTTTTT

j_call: TRBJ2-2
clone_size: few
v_call: TRBV2
d_call: TRBD2
cdr3_aa: CASSDTGGLAGNTGELFF
cdr3_nt: TGTGCCAGCAGTGATACCGGAGGACTAGCGGGGAACACCGGGGAGCTGTTTTTT

j_call: TRBJ2-1
clone_size: once
v_call: TRBV6-5
d_call: TRBD2
cdr3_aa: CASGQLAGEQFF
cdr3_nt: TGTGCCAGCGGCCAACTAGCGGGGGAGCAGTTCTTC

j_call: TRBJ1-2
clone_size: NA
v_call: TRBV7-3
d_call: NA
cdr3_aa: CASSLTQTANYGYTF
cdr3_nt: TGTGCCAGCAGCTTAACCCAGACAGCTAACTATGGCTACACCTTC

j_call: TRBJ1-5
clone_size: medium-sized
v_call: TRBV7-6
d_call: NA
cdr3_aa: CASSLGPWTLNQPQHF
cdr3_nt: TGTGCCAGCAGCTTAGGGCCCTGGACACTTAATCAGCCCCAGCATTTT

j_call: TRBJ1-1
clone_size: NA
v_call: TRBV6-5
d_call: NA
cdr3_aa: CASSSTHYGAEAFF
cdr3_nt: TGTGCCAGCAGTTCGACCCACTACGGGGCTGAAGCTTTCTTT

j_call: TRBJ2-7
clone_size: NA
v_call: TRBV4-2
d_call: NA
cdr3_aa: CASSQPGASYEQYF
cdr3_nt: TGTGCCAGCAGCCAGCCAGGGGCCTCCTACGAGCAGTACTTC

j_call: TRBJ2-7
clone_size: few
v_call: TRBV4-3
d_call: TRBD1
cdr3_aa: CASSQGGQYEQYF
cdr3_nt: TGCGCCAGCAGCCAAGGGGGACAGTACGAGCAGTACTTC

j_call: TRBJ2-1
clone_size: few
v_call: TRBV19
d_call: TRBD2
cdr3_aa: CASSIGRTSGSYNEQFF
cdr3_nt: TGTGCCAGTAGTATAGGAAGGACTAGCGGCTCCTACAATGAGCAGTTCTTC

j_call: TRBJ2-1
clone_size: NA
v_call: TRBV30
d_call: NA
cdr3_aa: CAWSSDSEQFF
cdr3_nt: TGTGCCTGGAGTTCCGATAGTGAGCAGTTCTTC

j_call: TRBJ1-1
clone_size: NA
v_call: TRBV2
d_call: NA
cdr3_aa: CASSVGRGAEAFF
cdr3_nt: TGTGCCAGCAGTGTGGGGAGGGGGGCCGAAGCTTTCTTT

j_call: TRBJ1-2
clone_size: NA
v_call: TRBV28
d_call: NA
cdr3_aa: CAISRRGVGGYTF
cdr3_nt: TGTGCCATCTCCAGGCGGGGAGTTGGAGGCTACACCTTC

j_call: TRBJ2-1
clone_size: NA
v_call: TRBV13
d_call: TRBD2
cdr3_aa: CASSLGPRLAGYNEQFF
cdr3_nt: TGTGCCAGCAGCTTAGGCCCCCGACTAGCGGGGTACAATGAGCAGTTCTTC

j_call: TRBJ2-2
clone_size: NA
v_call: TRBV15
d_call: NA
cdr3_aa: CATSRDGLANTGELFF
cdr3_nt: TGTGCCACCAGCAGAGATGGGCTTGCGAACACCGGGGAGCTGTTTTTT

j_call: TRBJ2-1
clone_size: NA
v_call: TRBV19
d_call: TRBD2
cdr3_aa: CASKGSAGGLHNEQFF
cdr3_nt: TGTGCCAGTAAGGGTTCGGCGGGAGGGTTGCACAATGAGCAGTTCTTC

j_call: TRBJ2-3
clone_size: few
v_call: TRBV18
d_call: TRBD1
cdr3_aa: CASSLVQGGTDTQYF
cdr3_nt: TGTGCCAGCTCACTAGTACAGGGGGGCACAGATACGCAGTATTTT

j_call: TRBJ2-3
clone_size: NA
v_call: TRBV2
d_call: TRBD2
cdr3_aa: CASRAAGESDTQYF
cdr3_nt: TGTGCCAGCAGGGCGGCGGGAGAATCAGATACGCAGTATTTT

j_call: TRBJ2-2
clone_size: NA
v_call: TRBV30
d_call: NA
cdr3_aa: CAWSPTGELFF
cdr3_nt: TGTGCCTGGAGTCCGACCGGGGAGCTGTTTTTT